One and the same sample provided the 4 T cell receptor beta chains below, sequenced in a study of cytomegalovirus exposure and HLA in healthy donors. Libraries were prepared by immunoSEQ multiplex PCR; TCRdb keeps only in-frame clonotypes and omits some of them. This sample has over 150,000 clones, with around 83% found just once. Sequenced: PBMCs. The receptors originated from a woman aged 30 to 39 in good health and CMV-seropositive.

DNA of the CDR3: TGTGCCAGCACCAACTTACGGGAAGAGCAGTACTTC. Translating it yields CASTNLREEQYF. V usage is TRBV6-6 and J usage is TRBJ2-7; D perhaps matches TRBD2 (5 bases). The germline V gene encodes CDR1 MNHNY and CDR2 SVGAGI (reference sequence). Trimming removed 7 bases from V and 7 bases from J, with 14 bases in between. The length of the CDR3 is 12 residues.

This clone was found once. V and J are TRBV6-1 and TRBJ2-3; TRBD2 matches at 11 bases. Germline CDR1 reads MNHNS; CDR2 reads SASEGT. The V gene end was trimmed by 4 bases and the J gene end by 3 bases; junction bases not matched to a gene: 3. The CDR3 is 15 amino acids. The CDR3 protein is CASSGLAGGTDTQYF. The CDR3 DNA follows: TGTGCCAGCAGTGGGTTAGCGGGAGGGACAGATACGCAGTATTTT.

CDR3 in amino acids: CASSQGISTDTQYF. In nucleotides, the CDR3 is TGTGCCAGCAGCCAGGGGATTAGCACAGATACGCAGTATTTT. The rearrangement uses TRBV11-2 and TRBJ2-3, with D possibly TRBD1 on 6 matching bases. The CDR3 spans 14 residues. The germline gives CDR1 SGHAT, CDR2 FQNNGV. Deletions cut 5 bases from V and 0 bases from J, with 9 bases between. Looking up the rest from reference TRBV11-2 and TRBJ2-3 gives the full variable domain: EAGVAQSPRYKIIEKRQSVAFWCNPISGHATLYWYQQILGQGPKLLIQFQNNGVVDDSQLPKDRFSAERLKGVDSTLKIQPAKLEDSAVYLCASSQGISTDTQYFGPGTRLTVL.

The chain carries TRBV29-1 and TRBJ2-1; tentative D call: TRBD1 (5 bases). This CDR3 spans 13 amino acids. V was pared by 6 bases and J by 7 bases, with 16 bases between. CDR1 and CDR2 (germline): SQVTM, ANQGSEA. CDR3 amino acids: CSVPQRGGNEQFF. CDR3 DNA: TGCAGCGTACCACAAAGGGGCGGAAATGAGCAGTTCTTC.